These 7 T cell receptor beta chains share one sample of origin, sequenced in a study of T cells in Graves' hyperthyroidism and ophthalmopathy. The CDR3 regions of TCR beta were amplified from RNA transcripts. During a first-round RT-PCR of the TCR CDR3, the HTBI primer set was used. MiXCR was run by TCRdb on the multiplex PCR reads, yielding one entry per CDR3 protein. The table shows approximately 700,000 distinct CDR3 sequences, with roughly 46% occurring only once. The sample comprised peripheral blood or thyroid tissue (not recorded which). The receptor set was obtained from an adult man with Graves' disease, either hyperthyroidism or ophthalmopathy (not recorded which).

Regarding this clonotype: No conserved phenylalanine or tryptophan ends this CDR3, so it is likely a read error. V usage is TRBV15 and J usage is TRBJ1-4, with D possibly matching TRBD1 (5 bases). Germline assignment: CDR1 LNHNV and CDR2 YYDKDF (reference sequence). This CDR3 contains 15 residues. Trimming removed 1 base at V and 5 bases at J, with 11 bases between. The CDR3 sequence is CATSRVLQGNEKLFY. CDR3 sequence (DNA): TGTGCCACCAGCAGAGTCCTCCAGGGAAATGAAAAACTGTTTTAT.

This clonotype was detected many times. The rearrangement links TRBV7-2 to TRBJ2-7; 7 bases map to TRBD1. There are 14 residues in the CDR3. CDR1 and CDR2 from the germline V gene are SGHTA and FQGNSA. V lost 1 base and J lost 3; bases outside the gene matches: 3. CDR3 sequence: CASSLGQGIYEQYF. In DNA, the CDR3 is TGTGCCAGCAGCTTAGGACAGGGTATCTACGAGCAGTACTTC.

A remark on this clonotype: This may come from a read error, since a much larger clone is one base off. The chain links TRBV24-1 to TRBJ2-5, with D tentatively TRBD1 (5 bases). The CDR3 has 14 residues. CDR1 is KGHDR, CDR2 SFDVKD, per germline. Written as DNA, the CDR3 is TGTGCCAGCAGTTACGGCAGGGTTCAAGAGACCCAGTACTTC. Translating it yields CASSYGRVQETQYF.

This clonotype was seen many times. The CDR3 loop is CATSEHGTGRAGELFF. The CDR3 nucleotides read TGTGCCACCAGTGAACACGGGACAGGGCGTGCCGGGGAGCTGTTTTTT. The chain uses TRBV24-1 and TRBJ2-2; 9 nucleotides align to TRBD1. CDR3 length: 16 amino acids. The junction had 8 bases not matched to a gene; V was cut back by 4 bases and J by 6 bases. From germline, CDR1 is KGHDR and CDR2 SFDVKD.

Only one count was recorded for this clonotype. Possible read error: a much larger clone is one base away. This chain links TRBV24-1 with TRBJ2-7, with D perhaps given as TRBD1 or TRBD2 (5 bases each). Trimming removed 4 bases from V and 3 bases from J, with 15 bases in between. Germline V CDR1 and CDR2: KGHDR, SFDVKD. The CDR3 runs to 15 residues. Here the CDR3 reads CATSESGASNYEQYF. CDR3 sequence (DNA): TGTGCCACCAGTGAGTCCGGGGCATCTAACTACGAGCAGTACTTC.

The rearrangement uses TRBV9 and TRBJ1-1, with D hard to call. CDR1 and CDR2 from the germline V gene are SGDLS and YYNGEE. This CDR3 spans 15 amino acids. V gave up 4 bases and J gave up 6 bases, with 19 bases separating them. The CDR3 protein is CASSQDFTAWAEAFF. The CDR3 DNA reads TGTGCCAGCAGCCAAGATTTTACGGCGTGGGCTGAAGCTTTCTTT. Looking up the rest from reference TRBV9 and TRBJ1-1 gives the full variable domain: DSGVTQTPKHLITATGQRVTLRCSPRSGDLSVYWYQQSLDQGLQFLIQYYNGEERAKGNILERFSAQQFPDLHSELNLSSLELGDSALYFCASSQDFTAWAEAFFGQGTRLTVV.

Ten or more counts support this clonotype. This chain joins TRBV20-1 and TRBJ2-7; D unresolved. There are 10 residues in the CDR3. V shed 3 bases and J shed 6 bases, with 6 bases lying between them. The germline gives CDR1 DFQATT, CDR2 SNEGSKA (reference sequence). CDR3 bases: TGCAGTGCTAGGGCGGCCGAGCAGTACTTC. It codes for CSARAAEQYF.